This T cell receptor (beta chain) was sequenced in a study of cytomegalovirus exposure and HLA in healthy donors. PCR used 60 Vbeta primers and 13 Jbeta primers. TCRdb's copy holds only in-frame clones and misses some; the assay was immunoSEQ multiplex PCR. Of 150,000 to 200,000 clones in the sample, 83% were seen once. Findings and caveats of the study: In a later analysis, TCR beta V- and J-gene trimming was associated with a missense DCLRE1C variant. Previous analysis showed most TCR beta V segments were productive about 87% or about 30% of the time.

CDR3 length: 14 amino acids. V was pared by 7 bases and J by 3 bases, with 12 bases between. Germline V gene lookup returns CDR1 MGHDK and CDR2 SYGVNS. A word on this clone: Antigen: not known.

This clonotype originated in a man aged 50-60 years in good health and CMV-seronegative. V usage is TRBV25-1 and J usage is TRBJ2-2; perhaps TRBD2 as D (6 bases). Sequences were obtained from PBMCs. The CDR3: CASTRSGDTGELFF. The DNA of the CDR3 is TGTGCCAGCACCAGGTCGGGGGACACCGGGGAGCTGTTTTTT.